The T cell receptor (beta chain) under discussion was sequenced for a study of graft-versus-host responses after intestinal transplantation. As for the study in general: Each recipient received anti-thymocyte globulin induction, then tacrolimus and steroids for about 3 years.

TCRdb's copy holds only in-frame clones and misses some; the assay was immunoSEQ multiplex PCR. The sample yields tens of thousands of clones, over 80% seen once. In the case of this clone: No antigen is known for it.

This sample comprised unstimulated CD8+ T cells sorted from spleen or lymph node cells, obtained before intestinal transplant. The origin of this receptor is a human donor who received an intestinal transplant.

CDR3 in amino acids: CASSPSDSGSDTQYF. The CDR3 DNA is TGTGCCAGCAGCCCCTCCGATAGCGGATCAGATACGCAGTATTTT. The chain uses TRBV6-4 and TRBJ2-3, with D possibly matching TRBD2 (6 bases). Trimming removed 6 bases at V and 4 bases at J, with 17 bases between. This CDR3 is built from 15 residues. Germline V CDR1 and CDR2: MRHNA, SNTAGT.